The subject of this entry is one T cell receptor beta chain. What it recognizes is unknown. The sample's time point: baseline pretreatment blood. Treatment noted: 15 Gy SBRT to primary tumor, nephrectomy 4 weeks later. The sample is drawn from a study of radiation and T cells in renal cell carcinoma. Study details: Nephrectomy followed 15 Gy stereotactic body radiation by 4 weeks. Study results and caveats: In blood, top tumor clones expanded by 2 weeks, shrinking by 4.

Profiling relied on immunoSEQ multiplex PCR, and the TCRdb table lists in-frame clones only, not all of them. The sample yields approximately 63,000 clones, 78% seen once. Per germline, CDR1 SGHRS and CDR2 YFSETQ. The CDR3 is 21 residues long. V lost 3 bases, J lost 0 bases, and 18 bases stayed unmatched. The sample here was blood, taken from a patient whose treatment included radiotherapy and nephrectomy. The chain is built from TRBV5-1 and TRBJ2-6, with 7 bases that match TRBD2. This receptor was identified in a man aged 55-75 years with renal cell carcinoma. CDR3 nucleotides: TGCGCCAGCAGCTCCTCAAGGGGAGGGAGGGCCTATGACTCTGGGGCCAACGTCCTGACTTTC. Translating gives CASSSSRGGRAYDSGANVLTF.